A single sample is the source of the 29 T cell receptor beta chains below, sequenced in a study of cytomegalovirus exposure and HLA in healthy donors. Primers included in the PCR were 60 Vbeta and 13 Jbeta primers. This table comes from immunoSEQ multiplex PCR, and its TCRdb copy is limited to in-frame clones, with some not included. Altogether 85,000 to 100,000 clones are present, around 59% being singletons, with the ten largest covering about 2.3%. Sequencing used PBMCs. The origin of the receptors is a human donor in good health.

This clone was counted a few times. The CDR3 sequence: CASSRTGVRLNEQFF. Here the CDR3 DNA reads TGTGCCAGCAGTCGGACAGGGGTGCGACTCAATGAGCAGTTCTTC. V is TRBV25-1 and J is TRBJ2-1; TRBD1 agrees at 9 bases. The V gene's germline CDR1 is MGHDK and CDR2 SYGVNS. Germline trimming cut 5 bases from V and 6 bases from J; bases unmatched to any gene: 8. The length of the CDR3 is 15 residues.

The V and J genes are TRBV4-3 and TRBJ2-3, with D perhaps matching TRBD2 (5 bases). Germline CDR1 and CDR2: LGHNA and YSLEER. The CDR3 extends over 16 amino acids. Trimming removed 2 bases at V and 1 base at J, with 13 bases between. The CDR3 reads CASSQTGKYGTDTQYF. CDR3 in DNA: TGCGCCAGCAGCCAAACCGGGAAATATGGCACAGATACGCAGTATTTT.

This sequence joins TRBV7-8 and TRBJ1-2, with D unresolved. Germline V gene sequence: CDR1 SGHVS, CDR2 FQNEAQ. V dropped 0 bases and J dropped 3 bases, with 14 bases sitting between them. This CDR3 is 16 amino acids long. The CDR3: CASSLAYVSSDYGYTF. DNA for the CDR3: TGTGCCAGCAGCTTAGCGTACGTCAGTAGCGACTATGGCTACACCTTC.

This clone showed up just a few times. The V gene is TRBV30, the J gene TRBJ1-6; 8 bases are a match to TRBD1. The germline CDR1 and CDR2 sequences are GTSNPN and SVGIG (reference sequence). The CDR3 is 19 amino acids. With 1 base clipped from V and 0 bases from J, the junction kept 11 bases outside the gene matches. Here the CDR3 DNA reads TGTGCCTGGAGTGATAGGACAGGGTATCGGAACTCCTATAATTCACCCCTCCACTTT. It is translated as CAWSDRTGYRNSYNSPLHF.

The rearrangement uses TRBV18 and TRBJ2-1; 10 nucleotides align to TRBD2. The CDR3 consists of 15 residues. The germline V gene encodes CDR1 KGHSH and CDR2 LQKENI. V was clipped by 3 bases and J by 4 bases; unmatched bases: 3. CDR3 DNA sequence: TGTGCCAGCTCACCCTTAGCGGGGGGATACAATGAGCAGTTCTTC. Protein: CASSPLAGGYNEQFF. Full variable domain (outside the CDR3, taken from reference TRBV18 and TRBJ2-1): NAGVMQNPRHLVRRRGQEARLRCSPMKGHSHVYWYRQLPEEGLKFMVYLQKENIIDESGMPKERFSAEFPKEGPSILRIQQVVRGDSAAYFCASSPLAGGYNEQFFGPGTRLTVL.

J is TRBJ1-1 and V is TRBV11-3; D is undetermined. The ends were cut back, 0 bases at V and 6 bases at J, with 11 bases in the middle. The CDR3 has 14 amino acids. Germline V gives CDR1 SGHNT, CDR2 YENEEA. The CDR3 DNA reads TGTGCCAGCAGCTTAGACGGGGATCACGCTGAAGCTTTCTTT. Protein sequence: CASSLDGDHAEAFF.

The chain is built from TRBV2 and TRBJ2-3; 8 bases are shared with TRBD1. Germline lookup yields CDR1 SNHLY and CDR2 FYNNEI. The CDR3 extends over 16 amino acids. J lost 4 bases, V lost 8 bases, and 14 bases had no gene match. The CDR3 region is CASHPAAGGVADTQYF. The CDR3 DNA reads as TGTGCCAGCCATCCGGCGGCAGGGGGCGTCGCAGATACGCAGTATTTT.

CDR3 sequence reads: CASRLTGITDTQYF. CDR3 sequence (DNA): TGTGCCAGCAGGTTAACGGGGATCACAGATACGCAGTATTTT. This rearrangement joins TRBV25-1 to TRBJ2-3, with a tentative D call TRBD2 (5 bases). Trimming left V 6 bases short and J 2 bases short, with 12 bases between. This CDR3 is built from 14 residues. Germline CDR1 is MGHDK and CDR2 is SYGVNS.

The chain links TRBV7-2 to TRBJ2-3, with D perhaps TRBD1 (5 bases). V was shortened by 3 bases and J by 5 bases, with 12 bases between the two germline ends. This CDR3 has 14 residues. Germline-derived CDR1 and CDR2 are SGHTA and FQGNSA. The CDR3 DNA sequence: TGTGCCAGCAGCTTGGTTGGGGCGGAAGATACGCAGTATTTT. Translation: CASSLVGAEDTQYF.

V is TRBV28 and J is TRBJ1-2; D is possibly TRBD1 (5 bases). The V gene's germline CDR1 is MDHEN and CDR2 SYDVKM. Trimming took off 2 bases at V and 4 bases at J, with 11 bases between the two ends. The CDR3 is 14 residues long. CDR3 loop: CASSLGATAYGYTF. CDR3 DNA: TGTGCCAGCAGTTTAGGGGCGACAGCCTATGGCTACACCTTC.

This rearrangement joins TRBV30 to TRBJ2-3, with 8 bases lining up with TRBD1. J was trimmed by 3 bases and V by 6 bases; bases with no gene match: 5. The CDR3 runs 13 residues. CDR1 is GTSNPN, CDR2 SVGIG, per germline (reference sequence). The CDR3 nucleotides are TGTGCCTGTGACAGGGGCTGGACAGATACGCAGTATTTT. This encodes CACDRGWTDTQYF.

The chain uses TRBV7-9 and TRBJ2-7; D uncertain. The germline gives CDR1 SEHNR, CDR2 FQNEAQ (reference sequence). The CDR3 sequence is 11 residues long. The V end lost 4 bases, the J end lost 3 bases, and 4 bases lay between the germline ends. The CDR3 DNA reads as TGTGCCAGCAGCTCCTACTACGAGCAGTACTTC. Its protein is CASSSYYEQYF.

This rearrangement joins TRBV10-3 to TRBJ1-6, with TRBD1 identical over 7 bases. This CDR3 region has 14 residues. Germline lookup yields CDR1 ENHRY and CDR2 SYGVKD. The ends lost 6 bases at V and 7 bases at J; junction bases unmatched: 6. Written as DNA, the CDR3 is TGTGCCATCAGGAGTTCAGGGGGGAATTCACCCCTCCACTTT. This gives the protein CAIRSSGGNSPLHF.

V usage is TRBV7-2 and J usage is TRBJ2-7; 9 bases agree with TRBD1. The CDR3 totals 15 residues. J was trimmed by 3 bases and V by 1 base; bases with no gene match: 4. Germline CDR1 SGHTA, CDR2 FQGNSA. CDR3 region: CASSLVSGQGYEQYF. CDR3 coding DNA: TGTGCCAGCAGCTTAGTGTCGGGACAGGGCTACGAGCAGTACTTC.

The V call is TRBV4-2, the J call TRBJ1-5; D is uncertain. Trimming cost V 1 base and J 7 bases, with 11 bases left between them. The CDR3 extends over 14 amino acids. Germline V gives CDR1 LGHNA, CDR2 YNFKEQ. CDR3 sequence reads: CASSQGWGGQPQHF. The CDR3 DNA is TGTGCCAGCAGCCAAGGATGGGGAGGACAGCCCCAGCATTTT.

The chain joins TRBV19 to TRBJ1-6; D is unresolved. V dropped 3 bases and J dropped 12 bases, with 9 bases sitting between them. There are 12 residues in the CDR3. The germline gives CDR1 LNHDA, CDR2 SQIVND (reference sequence). CDR3 sequence: CASSIAEGPLHF. As DNA, the CDR3 is TGTGCCAGTAGTATTGCGGAAGGACCCCTCCACTTT.

The rearrangement links TRBV9 to TRBJ1-1, with 7 nucleotides matching TRBD1. This CDR3 has 14 residues. V shed 4 bases and J 1 base; nucleotides not matched to a gene: 4. The V gene's germline CDR1 is SGDLS and CDR2 YYNGEE. The CDR3 is CASSSGQTNTEAFF. The CDR3 coding sequence is TGTGCCAGCAGCTCGGGACAGACGAACACTGAAGCTTTCTTT. Full variable domain (outside the CDR3, taken from reference TRBV9 and TRBJ1-1): DSGVTQTPKHLITATGQRVTLRCSPRSGDLSVYWYQQSLDQGLQFLIQYYNGEERAKGNILERFSAQQFPDLHSELNLSSLELGDSALYFCASSSGQTNTEAFFGQGTRLTVV.

This clone was detected a few times. The chain combines TRBV25-1 with TRBJ1-6, with D perhaps matching TRBD1 (5 bases). V was trimmed by 2 bases and J by 8 bases, leaving 13 bases between them. Per germline, CDR1 MGHDK and CDR2 SYGVNS. This CDR3 has 15 amino acids. DNA for the CDR3: TGTGCCAGCAGTGAAGTTCGGGGGGATTATTCACCCCTCCACTTT. Protein: CASSEVRGDYSPLHF.

This clone turned up a few times. The chain couples TRBV4-3 to TRBJ2-1; possible D gene TRBD1, 5 bases. CDR3 length equals 15 residues. V lost 0 bases to trimming and J lost 4 bases, with 10 bases between them. Germline V gives CDR1 LGHNA, CDR2 YSLEER. This chain's CDR3 is CASSQDSAGYNEQFF. The CDR3 bases are TGCGCCAGCAGCCAAGATTCCGCAGGGTACAATGAGCAGTTCTTC.

V usage is TRBV5-6 and J usage is TRBJ1-5, with D maybe TRBD1 (5 bases). V lost 0 bases and J lost 4, with 8 bases in between. Germline V gene lookup returns CDR1 SGHDT and CDR2 YYEEEE. CDR3 length: 14 residues. The DNA for the CDR3 is TGTGCCAGCAGCTTGGCCAGGGATAATCAGCCCCAGCATTTT. Encoded protein: CASSLARDNQPQHF.

The CDR3 here is CASSYSSRGWETQYF. The CDR3, as DNA: TGTGCCAGCAGTTACTCGTCTCGAGGTTGGGAGACCCAGTACTTC. V and J are TRBV6-5 and TRBJ2-5; no clear D gene. The CDR3 is made up of 15 amino acids. V lost 0 bases, J lost 5 bases, and 13 bases lay in between. Germline V gives CDR1 MNHEY, CDR2 SVGAGI.

This sequence joins TRBV4-3 and TRBJ1-2; 9 bases are shared with TRBD1. The CDR3 consists of 17 residues. Germline V lookup: CDR1 LGHNA, CDR2 YSLEER. The V segment lost 0 bases and the J segment 2 bases; nucleotides outside the gene matches: 7. DNA for the CDR3: TGCGCCAGCAGCCAAGATAGCGGGGACAGGGTGAACTATGGCTACACCTTC. Translating it yields CASSQDSGDRVNYGYTF.

This clone was picked up a small number of times. The gene calls are TRBV2 and TRBJ2-7, with 8 bases that match TRBD1. The V and J ends lost 7 bases and 0 bases, in that order; junction bases with no gene match: 2. The CDR3 spans 13 residues. Germline V lookup: CDR1 SNHLY, CDR2 FYNNEI. Here the CDR3 reads CASTGQDSYEQYF. The CDR3, as DNA: TGTGCCAGCACGGGACAGGACTCCTACGAGCAGTACTTC.

Regarding this clone: The germline gene is not matched at one end of the junction; a read error may be the cause. This chain links TRBV7-9 with TRBJ1-5, with 10 bases matching TRBD1. Germline lookup yields CDR1 SEHNR and CDR2 FQNEAQ (reference sequence). The CDR3 has 16 amino acids. In nucleotides, the CDR3 is TGTGCCAGCACCTTAGGGACAGGGGAACCCAATCAGCCCCAGCATTTT. Protein: CASTLGTGEPNQPQHF. Full variable domain (rest looked up from reference TRBV7-9 and TRBJ1-5): DTGVSQNPRHKITKRGQNVTFRCDPISEHNRLYWYRQTLGQGPEFLTYFQNEAQLEKSRLLSDRFSAERPKGSFSTLEIQRTEQGDSAMYLCASTLGTGEPNQPQHFGDGTRLSIL.

This clone was seen a few times. This chain joins TRBV11-3 and TRBJ2-5; D uncertain. This CDR3 region has 13 residues. The V end was cut by 6 bases, the J end by 1 base, with 9 bases between. Germline assignment: CDR1 SGHNT and CDR2 YENEEA. The CDR3 sequence is CASSPHAQETQYF. The CDR3 DNA reads TGTGCCAGCAGTCCACACGCCCAAGAGACCCAGTACTTC.

V usage is TRBV2 and J usage is TRBJ1-5; D is perhaps TRBD1 (6 bases). The V and J ends lost 7 bases and 5 bases respectively, with 12 bases between them. This CDR3 contains 13 residues. CDR1 SNHLY and CDR2 FYNNEI come from the germline V gene. For the CDR3, the DNA is TGTGCCAGCAACACAGGGTGGGATCAGCCCCAGCATTTT. Translating gives CASNTGWDQPQHF.

J is TRBJ2-2 and V is TRBV7-7; possibly TRBD1 for D (5 bases). This CDR3 comprises 14 residues. V dropped 5 bases and J dropped 7 bases, with 14 bases sitting between them. CDR1 and CDR2 from the germline V gene are SSHAT and FNYEAQ (reference sequence). CDR3 residues: CASSPFRAGGELFF. The CDR3 nucleotides are TGTGCCAGCAGCCCTTTCAGGGCTGGCGGGGAGCTGTTTTTT.

This clone has just a few counts. V is TRBV2 and J is TRBJ2-2; the match to TRBD2 covers 7 bases. CDR3 length equals 13 residues. V trimming: 8 bases; J trimming: 6 bases; junction bases outside the gene matches: 6. The germline V gene has CDR1 SNHLY and CDR2 FYNNEI. The CDR3 DNA follows: TGTGCCAGCCGACGGGGGGTATCCGGGGAGCTGTTTTTT. This gives the protein CASRRGVSGELFF.

CDR3 loop: CASSQLAGGPGNEQFF. Here the CDR3 DNA reads TGTGCCAGCAGCCAACTAGCGGGGGGGCCGGGGAATGAGCAGTTCTTC. The chain links TRBV9 to TRBJ2-1; 13 nucleotides align to TRBD2. This CDR3 is 16 amino acids long. CDR1 is SGDLS, CDR2 YYNGEE, per germline. V dropped 4 bases and J dropped 7; count of bases not matched to a gene: 8.